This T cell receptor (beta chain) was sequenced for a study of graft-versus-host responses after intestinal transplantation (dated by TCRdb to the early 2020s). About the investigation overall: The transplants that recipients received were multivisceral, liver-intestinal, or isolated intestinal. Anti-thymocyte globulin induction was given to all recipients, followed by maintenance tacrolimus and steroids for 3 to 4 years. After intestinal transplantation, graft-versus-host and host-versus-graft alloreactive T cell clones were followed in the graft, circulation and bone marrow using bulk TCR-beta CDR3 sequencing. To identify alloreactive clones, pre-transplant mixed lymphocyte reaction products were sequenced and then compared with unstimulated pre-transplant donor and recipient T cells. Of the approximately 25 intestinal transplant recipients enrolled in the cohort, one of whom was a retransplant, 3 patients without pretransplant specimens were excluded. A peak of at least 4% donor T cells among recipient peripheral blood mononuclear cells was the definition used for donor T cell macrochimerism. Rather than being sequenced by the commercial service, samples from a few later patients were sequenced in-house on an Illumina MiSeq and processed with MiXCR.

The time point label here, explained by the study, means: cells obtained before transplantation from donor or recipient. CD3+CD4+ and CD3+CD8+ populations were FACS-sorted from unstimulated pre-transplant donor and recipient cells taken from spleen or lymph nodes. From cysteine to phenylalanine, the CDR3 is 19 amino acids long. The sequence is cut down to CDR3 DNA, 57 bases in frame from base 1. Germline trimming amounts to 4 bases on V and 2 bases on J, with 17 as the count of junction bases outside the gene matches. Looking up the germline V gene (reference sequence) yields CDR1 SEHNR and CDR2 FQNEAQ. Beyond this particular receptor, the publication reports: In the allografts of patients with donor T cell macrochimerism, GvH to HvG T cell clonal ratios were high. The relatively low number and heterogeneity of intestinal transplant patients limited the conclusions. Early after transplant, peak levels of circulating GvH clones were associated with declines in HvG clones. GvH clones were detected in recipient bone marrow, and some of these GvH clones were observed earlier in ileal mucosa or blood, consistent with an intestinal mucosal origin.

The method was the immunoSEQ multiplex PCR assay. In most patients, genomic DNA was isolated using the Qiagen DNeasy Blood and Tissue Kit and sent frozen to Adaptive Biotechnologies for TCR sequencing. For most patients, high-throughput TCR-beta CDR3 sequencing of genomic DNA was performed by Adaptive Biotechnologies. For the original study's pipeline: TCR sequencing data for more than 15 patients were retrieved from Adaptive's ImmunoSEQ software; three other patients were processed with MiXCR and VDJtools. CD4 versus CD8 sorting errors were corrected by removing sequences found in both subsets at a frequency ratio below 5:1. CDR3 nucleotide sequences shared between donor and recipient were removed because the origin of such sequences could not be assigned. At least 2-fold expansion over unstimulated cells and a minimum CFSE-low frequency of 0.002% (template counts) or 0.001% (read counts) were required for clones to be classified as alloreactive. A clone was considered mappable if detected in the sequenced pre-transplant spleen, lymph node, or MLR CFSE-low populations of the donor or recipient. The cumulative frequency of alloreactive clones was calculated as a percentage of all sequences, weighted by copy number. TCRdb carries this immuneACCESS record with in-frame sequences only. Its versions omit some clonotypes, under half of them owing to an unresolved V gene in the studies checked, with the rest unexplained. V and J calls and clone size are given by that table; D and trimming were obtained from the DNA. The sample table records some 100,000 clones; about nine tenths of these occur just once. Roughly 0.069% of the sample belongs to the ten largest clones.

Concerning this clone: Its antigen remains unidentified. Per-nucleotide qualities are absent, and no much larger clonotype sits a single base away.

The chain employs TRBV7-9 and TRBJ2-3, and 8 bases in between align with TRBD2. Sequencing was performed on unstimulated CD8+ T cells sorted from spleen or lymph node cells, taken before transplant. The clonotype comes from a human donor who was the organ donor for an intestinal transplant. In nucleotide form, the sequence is TGTGCCAGCAGCTCCGCCGAAGGACTAGCCCCGTTTGACACAGATACGCAGTATTTT. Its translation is CASSSAEGLAPFDTDTQYF.